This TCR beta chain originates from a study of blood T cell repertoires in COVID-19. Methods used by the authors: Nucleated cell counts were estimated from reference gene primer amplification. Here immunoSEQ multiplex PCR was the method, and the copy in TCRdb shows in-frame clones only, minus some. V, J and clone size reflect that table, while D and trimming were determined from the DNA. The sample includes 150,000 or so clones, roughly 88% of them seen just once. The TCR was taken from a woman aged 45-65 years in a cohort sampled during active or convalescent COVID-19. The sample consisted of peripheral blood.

CDR3: CASINDGGQGNYGYTF. DNA of the CDR3: TGTGCCAGCATCAACGATGGAGGACAGGGGAACTATGGCTACACCTTC. This sequence joins TRBV2 and TRBJ1-2; 9 bases line up with TRBD1. This CDR3 comprises 16 residues. CDR1 is SNHLY and CDR2 is FYNNEI in the germline V gene. V lost 7 bases, J lost 2 bases, and 11 bases stayed unmatched. Together with reference TRBV2 and TRBJ1-2, the CDR3 gives the full variable domain: EPEVTQTPSHQVTQMGQEVILRCVPISNHLYFYWYRQILGQKVEFLVSFYNNEISEKSEIFDDQFSVERPDGSNFTLKIRSTKLEDSAMYFCASINDGGQGNYGYTFGSGTRLTVV.